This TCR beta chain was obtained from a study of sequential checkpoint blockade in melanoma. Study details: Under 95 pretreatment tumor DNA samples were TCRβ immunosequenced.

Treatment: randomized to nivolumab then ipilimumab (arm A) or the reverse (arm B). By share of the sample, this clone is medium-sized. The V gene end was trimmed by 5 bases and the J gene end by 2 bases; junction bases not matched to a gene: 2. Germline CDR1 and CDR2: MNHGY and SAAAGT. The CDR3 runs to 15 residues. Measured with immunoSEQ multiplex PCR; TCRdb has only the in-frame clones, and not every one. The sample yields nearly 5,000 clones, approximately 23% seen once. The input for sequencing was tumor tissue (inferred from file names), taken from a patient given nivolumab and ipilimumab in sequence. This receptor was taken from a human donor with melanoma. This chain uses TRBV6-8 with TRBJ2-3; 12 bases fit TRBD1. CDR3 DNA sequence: TGTGCCAGCAGTGGGGACAGGGGGCCCACAGATACGCAGTATTTT. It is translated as CASSGDRGPTDTQYF.